This entry concerns a single T cell receptor (beta chain). The antigen remains unidentified. The CDR3 extends over 12 amino acids. Germline lookup yields CDR1 SNHLY and CDR2 FYNNEI. V was pared by 3 bases and J by 8 bases, with 10 bases between. Measured with immunoSEQ multiplex PCR; TCRdb has only the in-frame clones, and not every one. The sample holds approximately 64,000 clones, about nine tenths seen once. The data are from a study of OX40 agonist ivuxolimab in advanced cancers. Across the whole study: The patients received agonistic anti-OX40 (CD134) antibody ivuxolimab. Regarding the study as a whole: Fewer expanded clones were found on average in CD4+ than in CD8+ T cells.

The chain employs TRBV2 and TRBJ1-1; D is undetermined. This material consisted of CD4+ or CD8+ T cells sorted from blood, taken in a trial of the OX40 agonist ivuxolimab. This sequence was found in an adult with an advanced solid tumor such as melanoma, head and neck, liver or kidney cancer. The CDR3 is CASSDGGYEAFF. The CDR3, as DNA: TGTGCCAGCAGTGATGGCGGCTACGAAGCTTTCTTT.